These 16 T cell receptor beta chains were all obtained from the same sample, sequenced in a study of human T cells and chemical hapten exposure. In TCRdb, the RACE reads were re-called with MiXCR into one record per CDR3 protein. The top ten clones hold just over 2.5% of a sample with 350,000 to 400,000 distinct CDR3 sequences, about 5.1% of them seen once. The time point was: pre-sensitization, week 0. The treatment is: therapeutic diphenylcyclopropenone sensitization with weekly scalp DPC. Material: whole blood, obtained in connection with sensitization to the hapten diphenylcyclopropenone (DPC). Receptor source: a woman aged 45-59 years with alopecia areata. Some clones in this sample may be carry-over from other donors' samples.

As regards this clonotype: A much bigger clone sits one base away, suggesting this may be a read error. DNA of the CDR3: TGTGCCATCAGTGGTCAGGCAACCTCTGGGGCCGACGTCCTGACTTTC. Translating gives CAISGQATSGADVLTF. The gene calls are TRBV10-3 and TRBJ2-6; weak D call: TRBD1 (5 bases). Looked up from germline, CDR1 is ENHRY and CDR2 is SYGVKD. The CDR3 is 16 residues long.

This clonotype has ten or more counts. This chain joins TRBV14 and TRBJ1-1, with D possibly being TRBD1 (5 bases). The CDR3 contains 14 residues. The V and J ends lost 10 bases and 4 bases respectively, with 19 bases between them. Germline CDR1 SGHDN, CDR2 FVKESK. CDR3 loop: CATQRVTGRTEAFF. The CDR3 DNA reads TGTGCCACCCAGAGGGTAACAGGCCGCACTGAAGCTTTCTTT. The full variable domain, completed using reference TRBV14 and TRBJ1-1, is EAGVTQFPSHSVIEKGQTVTLRCDPISGHDNLYWYRRVMGKEIKFLLHFVKESKQDESGMPNNRFLAERTGGTYSTLKVQPAELEDSGVYFCATQRVTGRTEAFFGQGTRLTVV.

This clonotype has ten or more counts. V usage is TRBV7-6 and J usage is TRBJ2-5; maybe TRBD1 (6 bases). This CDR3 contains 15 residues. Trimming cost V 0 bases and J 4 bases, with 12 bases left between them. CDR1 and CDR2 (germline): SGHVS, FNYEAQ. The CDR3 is CASSLALTGRETQYF. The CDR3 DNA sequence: TGTGCCAGCAGCTTAGCGCTAACAGGGCGAGAGACCCAGTACTTC.

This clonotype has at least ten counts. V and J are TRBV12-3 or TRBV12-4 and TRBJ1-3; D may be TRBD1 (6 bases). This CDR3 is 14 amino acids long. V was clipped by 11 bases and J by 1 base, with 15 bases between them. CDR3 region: CAGLWTESGNTIYF. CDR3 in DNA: TGTGCCGGACTGTGGACAGAATCTGGAAACACCATATATTTT.

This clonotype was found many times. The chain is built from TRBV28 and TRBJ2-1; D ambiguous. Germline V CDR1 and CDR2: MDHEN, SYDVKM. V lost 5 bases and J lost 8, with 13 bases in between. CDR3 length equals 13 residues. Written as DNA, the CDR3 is TGTGCCAGCAGTCCCCATAAAATCTATGAGCAGTTCTTC. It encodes CASSPHKIYEQFF.

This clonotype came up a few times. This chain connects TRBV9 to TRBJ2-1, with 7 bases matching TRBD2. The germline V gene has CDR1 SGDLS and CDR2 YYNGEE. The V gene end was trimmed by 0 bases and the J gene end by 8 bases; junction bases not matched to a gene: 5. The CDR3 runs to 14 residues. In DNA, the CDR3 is TGTGCCAGCAGCGTAGGGGGGAGGGCCTATGAGCAGTTCTTC. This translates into CASSVGGRAYEQFF.

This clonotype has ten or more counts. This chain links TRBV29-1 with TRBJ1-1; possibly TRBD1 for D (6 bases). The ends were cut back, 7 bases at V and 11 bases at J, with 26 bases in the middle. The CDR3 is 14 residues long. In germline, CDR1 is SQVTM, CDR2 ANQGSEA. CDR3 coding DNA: TGCAGCGCCCCAACAGCAACAGGGTCGGGTCAGGCTTTCTTT. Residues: CSAPTATGSGQAFF.

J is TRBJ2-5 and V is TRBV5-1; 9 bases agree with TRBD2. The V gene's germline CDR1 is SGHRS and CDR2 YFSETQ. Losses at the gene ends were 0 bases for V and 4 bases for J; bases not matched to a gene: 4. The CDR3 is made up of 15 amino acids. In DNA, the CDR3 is TGCGCCAGCAGCTTGGACGGCGGGAGGGCAGAGACCCAGTACTTC. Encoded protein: CASSLDGGRAETQYF.

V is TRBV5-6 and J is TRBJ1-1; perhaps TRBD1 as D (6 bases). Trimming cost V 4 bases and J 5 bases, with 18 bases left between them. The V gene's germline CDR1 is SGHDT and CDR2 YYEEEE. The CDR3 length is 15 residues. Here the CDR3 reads CASSLQGGEGTEAFF. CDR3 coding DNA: TGTGCCAGCAGCCTACAGGGAGGGGAGGGGACTGAAGCTTTCTTT.

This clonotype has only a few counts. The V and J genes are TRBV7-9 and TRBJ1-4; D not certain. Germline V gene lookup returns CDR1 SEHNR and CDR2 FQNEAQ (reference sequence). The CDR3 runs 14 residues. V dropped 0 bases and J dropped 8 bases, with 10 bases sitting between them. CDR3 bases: TGTGCCAGCAGCTTAGCCAATCCGGGGGAAAAACTGTTTTTT. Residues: CASSLANPGEKLFF.

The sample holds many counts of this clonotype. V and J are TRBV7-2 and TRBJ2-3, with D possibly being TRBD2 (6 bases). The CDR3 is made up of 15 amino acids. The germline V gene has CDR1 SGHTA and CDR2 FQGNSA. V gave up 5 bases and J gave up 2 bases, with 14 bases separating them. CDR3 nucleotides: TGTGCCAGCAGCGACCCGACTAGAGTCACAGATACGCAGTATTTT. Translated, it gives CASSDPTRVTDTQYF. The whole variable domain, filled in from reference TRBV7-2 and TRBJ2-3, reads GAGVSQSPSNKVTEKGKDVELRCDPISGHTALYWYRQSLGQGLEFLIYFQGNSAPDKSGLPSDRFSAERTGGSVSTLTIQRTQQEDSAVYLCASSDPTRVTDTQYFGPGTRLTVL.

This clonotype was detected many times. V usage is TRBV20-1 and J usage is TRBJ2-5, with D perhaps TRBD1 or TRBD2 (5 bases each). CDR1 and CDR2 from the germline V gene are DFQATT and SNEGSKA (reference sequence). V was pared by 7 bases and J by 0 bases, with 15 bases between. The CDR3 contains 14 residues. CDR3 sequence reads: CSGDGPDYQETQYF. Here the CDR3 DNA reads TGCAGTGGGGACGGGCCGGATTACCAAGAGACCCAGTACTTC.

CDR3 amino acids: CASSQEAYRHTDTQYF. Here the CDR3 DNA reads TGCGCCAGCAGCCAGGAGGCGTACAGGCACACAGATACGCAGTATTTT. The chain recombines TRBV4-1 with TRBJ2-3, with D perhaps matching TRBD1 or TRBD2 (5 bases each). The germline gives CDR1 MGHRA, CDR2 YSYEKL. This CDR3 is 16 amino acids long. V lost 3 bases, J lost 2 bases, and 15 bases lay in between.

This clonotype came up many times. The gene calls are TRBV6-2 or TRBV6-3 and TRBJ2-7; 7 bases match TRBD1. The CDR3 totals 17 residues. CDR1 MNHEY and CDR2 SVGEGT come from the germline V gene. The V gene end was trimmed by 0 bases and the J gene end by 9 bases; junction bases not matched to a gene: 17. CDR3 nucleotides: TGTGCCAGCAGTTACTCGCCGGGCCTTCGGACAGGACCGGGGCAGTACTTC. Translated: CASSYSPGLRTGPGQYF.

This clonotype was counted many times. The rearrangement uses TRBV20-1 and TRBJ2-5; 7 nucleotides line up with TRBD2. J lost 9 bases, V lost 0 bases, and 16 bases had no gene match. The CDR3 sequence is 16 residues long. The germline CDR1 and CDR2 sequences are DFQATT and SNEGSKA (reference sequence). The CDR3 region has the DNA TGCAGTGCTAGAGAACCTTTTGGCGGGAGCGACCGAGCCCAGTACTTC. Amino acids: CSAREPFGGSDRAQYF.

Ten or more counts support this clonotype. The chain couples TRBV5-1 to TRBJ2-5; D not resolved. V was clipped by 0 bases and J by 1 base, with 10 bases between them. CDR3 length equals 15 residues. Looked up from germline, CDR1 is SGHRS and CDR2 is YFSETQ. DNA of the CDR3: TGCGCCAGCAGCTTGGACCAGGTCGTCCAAGAGACCCAGTACTTC. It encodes CASSLDQVVQETQYF.